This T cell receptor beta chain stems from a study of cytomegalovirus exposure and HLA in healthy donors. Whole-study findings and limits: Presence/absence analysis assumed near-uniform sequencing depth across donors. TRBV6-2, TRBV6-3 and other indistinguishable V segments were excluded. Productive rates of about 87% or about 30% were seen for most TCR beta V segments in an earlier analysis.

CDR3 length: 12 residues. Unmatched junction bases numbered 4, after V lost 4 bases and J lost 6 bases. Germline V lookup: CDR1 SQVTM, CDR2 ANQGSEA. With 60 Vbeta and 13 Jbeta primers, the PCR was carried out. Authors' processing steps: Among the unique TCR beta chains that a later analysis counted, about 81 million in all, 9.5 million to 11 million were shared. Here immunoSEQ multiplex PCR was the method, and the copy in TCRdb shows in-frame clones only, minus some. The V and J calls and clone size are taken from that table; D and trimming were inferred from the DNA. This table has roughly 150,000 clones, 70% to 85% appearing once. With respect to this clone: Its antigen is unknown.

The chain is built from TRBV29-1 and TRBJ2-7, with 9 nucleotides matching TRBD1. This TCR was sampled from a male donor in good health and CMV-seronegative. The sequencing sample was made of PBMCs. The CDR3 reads CSVGGQGLEQYF. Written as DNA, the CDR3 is TGCAGCGTTGGGGGACAGGGACTCGAGCAGTACTTC.